This TCR gamma chain was sequenced in a study of γδ T cells in repeated Plasmodium falciparum infection. At the level of the study: Timepoints: baseline, immediately before selected infections, and 21 days after every infection. General observations from the study: One small rural Malian village, predominantly a single ethnic group, supplied the cohort. Compared with Australian children, Malian Vdelta2-negative repertoires seemed more clonal, less diverse, less shared.

This clone was counted at least ten times. Its matching antigen is unknown. The protein in TCRdb stems from a much larger clone and differs at residue 15 from this DNA's translation, likely a read error; here the protein is translated from the DNA. TCRdb re-analyzed the multiplex PCR reads via CATT. The repertoire includes 12,000 to 15,000 gamma-chain clones, around 1.6% of them detected once, and about 29% sits in the top ten. The CDR3 contains 17 residues. Germline CDR1 is GITISATS and CDR2 is ISYDGTV (reference sequence). Vgamma9/Vdelta2+ and Vdelta2-negative gammadelta T cells were flow-sorted from PBMC for bulk sequencing.

The receptor comes from a pool of human donors (malaria-infected and uninfected, not separated). Sequencing was carried out using gamma-delta T cells from blood. The J gene is uncalled and the V gene is TRGV9. CDR3 coding DNA: TGTGCCTTGTGGGAGGACTCTCAAGAGTTGGGCAAAAAAATCGAGGTATTT. It codes for CALWEDSQELGKKIEVF.